A selection of T cell receptor beta chains follows, all from one sample in a study of cytomegalovirus exposure and HLA in healthy donors. Repertoires were generated with immunoSEQ multiplex PCR, while TCRdb's copy carries only in-frame clones and drops some. The sample contains roughly 150,000 clones, 65% to 90% of which appear only once. The sequenced sample was PBMCs. The source of these receptors is a male donor in good health and CMV-seronegative. Both conserved end residues are part of each CDR3. A D gene is named only where the DNA matches it firmly. For some rows the clone size is stated as once, few or many, or as a class when expanded; others skip it.

V	J	size	D	DNA	CDR3
TRBV10-3	TRBJ1-2	.	.	TGTGCCATCAGTGTTAAAGGGGCAGAGTATGGCTACACCTTC	CAISVKGAEYGYTF
TRBV11-2	TRBJ2-7	.	TRBD1	TGTGCCAGCAGCTTCAACACAGGGGGCCCCCACGAGCAGTACTTC	CASSFNTGGPHEQYF
TRBV9	TRBJ2-3	.	.	TGTGCCAGCAAAAAAACAGGGAATCTAGTAGATACGCAGTATTTT	CASKKTGNLVDTQYF
TRBV5-1	TRBJ1-2	.	TRBD1	TGCGCCAGCAGCCCCGGGACAGGGTCGTACTATGGCTACACCTTC	CASSPGTGSYYGYTF
TRBV7-9	TRBJ2-7	few	.	TGTGCCAGCAGCTTAGACAGGGTACCCTACGAGCAGTACTTC	CASSLDRVPYEQYF
TRBV30	TRBJ2-1	.	TRBD2	TGTGCCTGGGGCGGGGGGGAGCAGTTCTTC	CAWGGGEQFF
TRBV6-5	TRBJ1-4	.	TRBD1	TGTGCCAGCAGTTACTCGTCAGGGGGCAAACTGTTTTTT	CASSYSSGGKLFF
TRBV18	TRBJ1-2	few	.	TGTGCCAGCTCACCGAATACCCGACTTAACTATGGCTACACCTTC	CASSPNTRLNYGYTF
TRBV6-1	TRBJ2-7	.	.	TGTGCCAGCAGTGGGGGACTCAGCGTCTTC	CASSGGLSVF
TRBV5-1	TRBJ2-2	.	TRBD2	TGCGCCAGCAGCTTGAGGGAGGGATCGTTGTCCGGGGAGCTGTTTTTT	CASSLREGSLSGELFF
TRBV5-1	TRBJ2-5	.	.	TGCGCCAGCAGCTTGGTAGCAATGCAACAAGAGACCCAGTACTTC	CASSLVAMQQETQYF
TRBV6-5	TRBJ1-2	.	.	TGTGCCAGCAGTTACTCGAACAGGGCTGGCTACACCTTC	CASSYSNRAGYTF
TRBV19	TRBJ1-5	.	.	TGTGCCAGTAGTATACCGGGACACCGCAATCAGCCCCAGCATTTT	CASSIPGHRNQPQHF
TRBV2	TRBJ1-2	.	TRBD1	TGTGCCAGCAATTTGGGACAGGGAAATGGCTACACCTTC	CASNLGQGNGYTF
TRBV18	TRBJ1-1	.	.	TGTGCCAGCTCACTAGCCACTGAAGCTTTCTTT	CASSLATEAFF
TRBV5-4	TRBJ2-4	few	.	TGTGCCAGCAGCTTTTCCCCCCCACAGGGCACCAAAAACATTCAGTACTTC	CASSFSPPQGTKNIQYF
TRBV19	TRBJ1-6	.	TRBD1	TGTGCCAGTAGTCCTCGACAGGGGGCGCGATATTCACCCCTCCACTTT	CASSPRQGARYSPLHF
TRBV25-1	TRBJ1-6	.	.	TGTGCCAGCAGTGACAATTACAGGTCCGACTCACCCCTCCACTTT	CASSDNYRSDSPLHF
TRBV7-2	TRBJ2-4	.	.	TGTGCCAGCAGCTTAGGAAGGGGGGGTCGAAACATTCAGTACTTC	CASSLGRGGRNIQYF
TRBV5-1	TRBJ1-1	.	.	TGCGCCAGCAGTCTGCTGCCCGGTGCTGGAGCTTTCTTT	CASSLLPGAGAFF
TRBV13	TRBJ2-7	.	.	TGTGCCAGCAGCTTACACGATAGCTCCTACGAGCAGTACTTC	CASSLHDSSYEQYF
TRBV2	TRBJ2-7	.	TRBD1	TGTGCCAGCAGGGACAGGGGTAACGAGCAGTACTTC	CASRDRGNEQYF
TRBV6-1	TRBJ2-5	.	TRBD1	TGTGCCAGTAGGACAGGGTTTTTTAGGGAGACCCAGTACTTC	CASRTGFFRETQYF
TRBV29-1	TRBJ1-3	.	.	TGCAGCGTTGACCCCGACAGCTCTGGAAACACCATATATTTT	CSVDPDSSGNTIYF
TRBV6-5	TRBJ2-7	few	TRBD1	TGTGCCAGCAGCTTGGGACAGGGTTTAACCTACGAGCAGTACTTC	CASSLGQGLTYEQYF
TRBV27	TRBJ2-2	.	TRBD1	TGTGCCAGCAGTCCGAGACAGGGCGGCACCGGGGAGCTGTTTTTT	CASSPRQGGTGELFF
TRBV2	TRBJ1-6	.	.	TGTGCCAGCAGTGGTCGTTCGGGGTATAATTCACCCCTCCACTTT	CASSGRSGYNSPLHF
TRBV9	TRBJ1-2	.	.	TGTGCCAGCAGCGGCCCCGGGATCTATGGCTACACCTTC	CASSGPGIYGYTF
TRBV19	TRBJ1-1	.	.	TGTGCCAGTAGTATCTTCGGGGGGTCCACTGAAGCTTTCTTT	CASSIFGGSTEAFF
TRBV19	TRBJ1-5	.	.	TGTGCCAGTAAGACGGAGCATCAGCCCCAGCATTTT	CASKTEHQPQHF
TRBV7-2	TRBJ1-3	.	.	TGTGCCAGCAGCCCTCGGACATCTGGAAACACCATATATTTT	CASSPRTSGNTIYF
TRBV5-1	TRBJ1-2	.	TRBD1	TGCGCCAGCAGCGAGGGACAGGTGGGCAACTATGGCTACACCTTC	CASSEGQVGNYGYTF
TRBV15	TRBJ2-1	.	TRBD2	TGTGCCACCAGCAGGCGACTAGCGGGGGTAAATGAGCAGTTCTTC	CATSRRLAGVNEQFF
TRBV11-2	TRBJ2-3	.	TRBD2	TGTGCCAGCAGCTTCAGCGGGGGGACAGATACGCAGTATTTT	CASSFSGGTDTQYF
TRBV6-5	TRBJ2-1	.	TRBD1	TGTGCCAGCAGATTGACAGGGGTGGCCTACAATGAGCAGTTCTTC	CASRLTGVAYNEQFF
TRBV4-1	TRBJ2-1	.	TRBD1	TGCGCCAGCAGCCAGACAGGGGGCTCCTACAATGAGCAGTTCTTC	CASSQTGGSYNEQFF
TRBV7-9	TRBJ2-4	.	TRBD1	TGTGCCAGCAGCTTCCCTACAGTAGGGGGCGCCAAAAACATTCAGTACTTC	CASSFPTVGGAKNIQYF
TRBV19	TRBJ2-5	once	.	TGTGCCAGTAGCCCCAGGACACAACGACAAGAGACCCAGTACTTC	CASSPRTQRQETQYF
TRBV9	TRBJ2-6	.	.	TGTGCCAGCAGCCTTGGGGCCAACGTCCTGACTTTC	CASSLGANVLTF
TRBV19	TRBJ2-7	few	TRBD1	TGTGCCAGTAGTACGACAGGGGGGACCTACGAGCAGTACTTC	CASSTTGGTYEQYF
TRBV7-2	TRBJ1-6	.	TRBD1	TGTGCCAGCAGCTTAACCGGACAGGGGTCTTCACCCCTCCACTTT	CASSLTGQGSSPLHF
TRBV5-4	TRBJ2-7	once	.	TGTGCCAGCAGCCTGGACACTAACTACGAGCAGTACTTC	CASSLDTNYEQYF